This passage covers 16 T cell receptor beta chains from one sample sequenced in a study of Graves' ophthalmopathy and Graves' hyperthyroidism. From RNA, the CDR3 regions of TCR beta chains were amplified and sequenced. The authors performed first-round RT-PCR with HTBI primers and then a second-round multiplex PCR. TCRdb used MiXCR to reprocess the multiplex PCR reads, holding one entry per CDR3 protein. The sample contains 400,000 to 500,000 distinct CDR3 sequences, under 25% of which appear only once. Sequencing was carried out using peripheral blood. The source of these receptors is a woman aged 18-30 years with stable Graves' hyperthyroidism.

The V call is TRBV12-3 or TRBV12-4, the J call TRBJ2-7; TRBD1 aligns across 12 bases. This CDR3 has 15 amino acids. V dropped 4 bases and J dropped 12; count of bases not matched to a gene: 13. CDR3: CASSYGTGGVRSAYF. The CDR3, as DNA: TGTGCCAGCAGTTACGGGACAGGGGGCGTCCGCAGCGCGTACTTC.

This chain uses TRBV3-1 with TRBJ1-5; D is uncertain. CDR1 LGHDT and CDR2 YNNKEL come from the germline V gene (reference sequence). The V end was cut by 2 bases, the J end by 4 bases, with 12 bases between. The CDR3 has 15 residues. CDR3 in amino acids: CASSQRGTVNQPQHF. Here the CDR3 DNA reads TGTGCCAGCAGCCAAAGAGGAACAGTTAATCAGCCCCAGCATTTT.

This clonotype turned up a few times. At one end the junction does not follow the germline gene, possibly because of a read error. This sequence joins TRBV12-3 or TRBV12-4 and TRBJ2-4; D tentatively reads TRBD1 or TRBD2 (5 bases each). This CDR3 contains 18 residues. In DNA, the CDR3 is TGTGCCAGCAGTTTGGGCCGACAGAGTTATCTAGCCAAAAACATTAAGTACTTC. It encodes CASSLGRQSYLAKNIKYF.

This clonotype has a handful of counts. The chain recombines TRBV5-1 with TRBJ2-7; D gene unclear. The V and J ends lost 3 bases and 1 base respectively, with 17 bases between them. The CDR3 runs to 16 residues. Germline CDR1 is SGHRS and CDR2 is YFSETQ. CDR3 coding DNA: TGCGCCAGCAGCTGGGCTCGGCCAGGCTTATCCTACGAGCAGTACTTC. Translation gives CASSWARPGLSYEQYF.

The chain links TRBV14 to TRBJ2-2; the D is unclear. The CDR3 covers 15 residues. V dropped 0 bases and J dropped 7 bases, with 12 bases sitting between them. CDR1 and CDR2 from the germline V gene are SGHDN and FVKESK. For the CDR3, the DNA is TGTGCCAGCAGCCAAGATAGGTCGGGTATCGGGGAGCTGTTTTTT. Residues: CASSQDRSGIGELFF.

This clonotype was counted at least ten times. The V call is TRBV6-2 or TRBV6-3, the J call TRBJ2-5; 9 nucleotides line up with TRBD2. The V segment lost 0 bases and the J segment 5 bases; nucleotides outside the gene matches: 4. Germline lookup yields CDR1 MNHEY and CDR2 SVGEGT. The CDR3 consists of 15 residues. CDR3 sequence: CASSYSGLASETQYF. The DNA of the CDR3 is TGTGCCAGCAGTTACTCAGGACTAGCGTCGGAGACCCAGTACTTC.

The genes are TRBV5-6 and TRBJ1-1; D is possibly TRBD1 (6 bases). Germline V gene lookup returns CDR1 SGHDT and CDR2 YYEEEE. Trimming shortened V by 7 bases and J by 1 base, and 17 bases separated the two germline ends. This CDR3 is built from 15 residues. CDR3 bases: TGTGCCAGCGAAGCTATACAGGGAAAGAACACTGAAGCTTTCTTT. It specifies CASEAIQGKNTEAFF.

This clonotype has a count of ten or more. V gene TRBV24-1 combines with J gene TRBJ2-2; 9 bases line up with TRBD1. Germline V gene lookup returns CDR1 KGHDR and CDR2 SFDVKD. V gave up 7 bases and J gave up 3 bases; unmatched junction bases: 2. The CDR3 runs to 14 residues. The CDR3 DNA is TGTGCCACCAGACGGACAGGGGACACCGGGGAGCTGTTTTTT. It encodes CATRRTGDTGELFF.

This clonotype was observed many times. This sequence joins TRBV15 and TRBJ2-5, with a tentative D call TRBD1 (6 bases). V dropped 1 base and J dropped 5 bases, with 8 bases sitting between them. The germline V gene encodes CDR1 LNHNV and CDR2 YYDKDF (reference sequence). The CDR3 length is 13 residues. The CDR3 DNA is TGTGCCACCAGCAGAGGAAGGGGGGAGACCCAGTACTTC. The encoded protein is CATSRGRGETQYF.

This clonotype was detected many times. The chain links TRBV19 to TRBJ1-5; no clear D. The ends were cut back, 8 bases at V and 1 base at J, with 15 bases in the middle. Germline CDR1 reads LNHDA; CDR2 reads SQIVND (reference sequence). This CDR3 comprises 15 residues. The CDR3 DNA reads TGTGCCAGTTCTAGGTCCCTCAGAAGCAATCAGCCCCAGCATTTT. Its translation: CASSRSLRSNQPQHF.

This clonotype was observed many times. J is TRBJ2-7 and V is TRBV28; unclear D gene. V lost 3 bases and J lost 3, with 9 bases in between. The germline V gene encodes CDR1 MDHEN and CDR2 SYDVKM. The CDR3 is 13 amino acids. CDR3 in DNA: TGTGCCAGCAGTTTGGAACGGAGCTACGAGCAGTACTTC. Encoded protein: CASSLERSYEQYF.

This clonotype was counted at least ten times. A read error may account for a junction end that differs from germline. The chain is built from TRBV20-1 and TRBJ2-4; TRBD1 aligns across 9 bases. This CDR3 has 15 residues. Looked up from germline, CDR1 is DFQATT and CDR2 is SNEGSKA (reference sequence). The CDR3 loop is CSAFPGTGTKNIKYF. In DNA, the CDR3 is TGCAGTGCTTTCCCCGGGACAGGGACCAAAAACATTAAGTACTTC.

This clonotype showed up many times. The gene calls are TRBV11-2 and TRBJ1-5; 9 bases align to TRBD1. This CDR3 contains 17 residues. The germline V gene has CDR1 SGHAT and CDR2 FQNNGV. The J segment lost 6 bases and the V segment lost 2 bases, leaving 11 bases of the junction unmatched. The DNA of the CDR3 is TGTGCCAGCAGCTTATGGGGGACAGGGCGAGGGAGTCAGCCCCAGCATTTT. The encoded protein is CASSLWGTGRGSQPQHF.

The genes are TRBV3-1 and TRBJ2-6, with unresolved D. The CDR3 loop spans 16 amino acids. With 1 base removed from V and 0 bases from J, the gap between germline ends came to 7 bases. Germline V gives CDR1 LGHDT, CDR2 YNNKEL (reference sequence). CDR3 sequence: CASSQVDASGANVLTF. The CDR3 DNA reads TGTGCCAGCAGCCAAGTAGACGCCTCTGGGGCCAACGTCCTGACTTTC.

This clonotype came up many times. Here the CDR3 DNA reads TGTGCCTGGACTGGGACAGAGCGGGCCAACGTCCTGACTTTC. This gives the protein CAWTGTERANVLTF. This chain uses TRBV30 with TRBJ2-6, with TRBD1 identical over 7 bases. The ends lost 4 bases at V and 5 bases at J; junction bases unmatched: 5. The CDR3 is made up of 14 amino acids. CDR1 is GTSNPN, CDR2 SVGIG, per germline (reference sequence).

This clonotype was detected many times. This rearrangement joins TRBV4-3 to TRBJ2-7, with TRBD1 matching 7 bases. Trimming took 4 bases from V and 0 from J; bases not matched to a gene: 6. This CDR3 contains 15 residues. Germline V gene lookup returns CDR1 LGHNA and CDR2 YSLEER. The CDR3 region has the DNA TGCGCCAGCAGCCTTCGGGACAGTGGCTCCTACGAGCAGTACTTC. This translates into CASSLRDSGSYEQYF.